This TCR beta chain was recorded in a study of cytomegalovirus exposure and HLA in healthy donors. Study summary: A prior analysis found roughly 100 million unique TCR beta sequences from some 200 million T cells.

Study-level points and caveats: The productive fraction for most TCR beta V segments was about 90% or about 30% in an earlier analysis. The study assumed roughly uniform donor sequencing depth for presence/absence analyses.

PCR amplification relied on 60 Vbeta primers (plus 13 Jbeta primers). Produced via immunoSEQ multiplex PCR; TCRdb's table is partial and in-frame only. The data hold 150,000 to 200,000 clones, with approximately 71% observed a single time. The V gene's germline CDR1 is MNHNY and CDR2 SVGAGI (reference sequence). CDR3 length: 16 amino acids. A remark on this clone: Its antigen remains unknown.

Input material: PBMCs. This TCR came from a woman aged 40 to 49 in good health and CMV-seropositive. The V gene is TRBV6-6, the J gene TRBJ2-5, with 13 bases lining up with TRBD2. The assigned J gene may be wrong: the sequence end matches TRBJ2-7 better. CDR3 in DNA: TGTGCCAGCAGTACAGGACTAGCGGGAGTCTCCTACGAGCAGTACTTC. This translates into CASSTGLAGVSYEQYF.